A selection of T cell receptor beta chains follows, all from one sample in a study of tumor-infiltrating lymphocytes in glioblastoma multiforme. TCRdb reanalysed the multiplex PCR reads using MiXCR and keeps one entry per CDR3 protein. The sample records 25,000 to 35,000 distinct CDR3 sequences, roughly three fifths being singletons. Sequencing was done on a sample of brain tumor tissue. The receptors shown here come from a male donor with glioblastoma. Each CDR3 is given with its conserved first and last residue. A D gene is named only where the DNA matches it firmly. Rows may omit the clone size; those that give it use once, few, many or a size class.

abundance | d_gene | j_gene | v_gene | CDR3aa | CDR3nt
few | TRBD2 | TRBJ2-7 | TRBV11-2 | CASSLGRLAGGLYEQYF | TGTGCCAGCAGCTTAGGGAGACTAGCGGGAGGTTTGTACGAGCAGTACTTC
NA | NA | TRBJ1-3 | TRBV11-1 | CASSFDSGDTIYF | TGTGCCAGCAGTTTCGACTCTGGAGACACCATATATTTT
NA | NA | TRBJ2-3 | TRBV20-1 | CSAGELAGVVGTQYF | TGCAGTGCTGGAGAGCTAGCAGGAGTGGTGGGTACGCAGTATTTT
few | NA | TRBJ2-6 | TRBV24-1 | CATSDVAAGANVLTF | TGTGCCACCAGTGATGTGGCTGCAGGGGCCAACGTCCTGACTTTC
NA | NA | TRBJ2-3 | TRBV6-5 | CAGRKTLSTDTQYF | TGTGCCGGCAGAAAGACACTCAGCACAGATACGCAGTATTTT
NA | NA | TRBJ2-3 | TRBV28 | CANSLWLADTQYF | TGTGCCAACAGTTTATGGCTGGCGGATACGCAGTATTTT
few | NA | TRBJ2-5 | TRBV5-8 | CASSLGRRDLQETQYF | TGTGCCAGCAGCTTGGGTCGGAGGGACTTACAAGAGACCCAGTACTTC
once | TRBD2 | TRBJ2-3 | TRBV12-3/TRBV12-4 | CANRTGLAGGKRRGTQYF | TGTGCCAACAGAACCGGACTAGCGGGAGGCAAGAGGCGAGGTACGCAGTATTTT
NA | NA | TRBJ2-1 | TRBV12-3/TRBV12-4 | CASTGVHEQFF | TGTGCCAGCACAGGGGTACATGAGCAGTTCTTC
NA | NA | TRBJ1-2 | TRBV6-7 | CASSLPQGSRGYTF | TGTGCCAGCAGTCTTCCTCAGGGATCACGTGGCTACACCTTC
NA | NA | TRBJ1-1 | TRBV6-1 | CVSSYGGNIEAFF | TGTGTCAGCAGTTACGGGGGGAACATTGAAGCTTTCTTT
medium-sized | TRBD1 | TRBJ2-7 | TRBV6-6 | CASSNPSGQGWREAYEQYF | TGTGCCAGCAGTAACCCTTCGGGACAGGGGTGGCGGGAGGCCTACGAGCAGTACTTC